This T cell receptor (beta chain) originates from a study of shared clonotypes between healthy human individuals. Study-level information: Researchers assigned three CD4 naive, three CD4 memory, two CD8 naive and one CD8 memory plate to each donor. Regarding the study as a whole: The genetic and exposure-history diversity represented was limited by few donors. Only blood was sampled, and tissue TCR repertoires likely differ from blood ones. Though the depth was large, rarefaction showed that sorted-subset sequencing was incomplete.

As for this clone: Its cognate antigen is unknown.

The data were produced by immunoSEQ multiplex PCR, yet TCRdb's version contains in-frame clones alone and is incomplete. The sample lists millions of clones; around 90% were seen once. This CDR3 is built from 16 residues. The V gene's germline CDR1 is MNHNS and CDR2 SASEGT. The V end lost 1 base, the J end lost 1 base, and 14 bases lay between the germline ends. Sample: naive CD4+ T cells sorted from blood. Subset indicated: CD45RA+ positively selected. The chain carries TRBV6-1 and TRBJ2-7; D gene ambiguous. This receptor was obtained from a man younger than 35 in good health. As DNA, the CDR3 is TGTGCCAGCAGTGAAGTCGTGTGGGCAGCGTCCTACGAGCAGTACTTC. It encodes CASSEVVWAASYEQYF.